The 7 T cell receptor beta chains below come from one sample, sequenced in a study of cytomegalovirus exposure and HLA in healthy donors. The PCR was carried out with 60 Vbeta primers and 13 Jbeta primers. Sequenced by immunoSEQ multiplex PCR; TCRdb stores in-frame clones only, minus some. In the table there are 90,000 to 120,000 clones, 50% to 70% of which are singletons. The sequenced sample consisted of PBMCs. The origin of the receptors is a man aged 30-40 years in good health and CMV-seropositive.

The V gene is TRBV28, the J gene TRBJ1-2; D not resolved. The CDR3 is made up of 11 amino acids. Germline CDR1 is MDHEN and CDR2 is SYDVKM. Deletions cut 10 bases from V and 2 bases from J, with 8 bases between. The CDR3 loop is CATAGNYGYTF. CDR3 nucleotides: TGTGCCACGGCGGGCAACTATGGCTACACCTTC.

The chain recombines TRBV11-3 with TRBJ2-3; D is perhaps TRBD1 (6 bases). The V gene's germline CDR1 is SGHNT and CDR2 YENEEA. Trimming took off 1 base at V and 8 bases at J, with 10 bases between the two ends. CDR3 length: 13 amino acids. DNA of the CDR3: TGTGCCAGCAGCTTAGGGGGGCGCGGTACGCAGTATTTT. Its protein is CASSLGGRGTQYF. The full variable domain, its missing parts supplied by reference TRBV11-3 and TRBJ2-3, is EAGVVQSPRYKIIEKKQPVAFWCNPISGHNTLYWYLQNLGQGPELLIRYENEEAVDDSQLPKDRFSAERLKGVDSTLKIQPAELGDSAVYLCASSLGGRGTQYFGPGTRLTVL.

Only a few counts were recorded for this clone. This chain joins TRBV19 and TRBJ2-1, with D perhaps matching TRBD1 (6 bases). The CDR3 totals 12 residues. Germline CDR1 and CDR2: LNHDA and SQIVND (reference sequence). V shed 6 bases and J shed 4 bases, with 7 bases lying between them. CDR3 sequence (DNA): TGTGCCAGTAGGGGACATTACAATGAGCAGTTCTTC. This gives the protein CASRGHYNEQFF.

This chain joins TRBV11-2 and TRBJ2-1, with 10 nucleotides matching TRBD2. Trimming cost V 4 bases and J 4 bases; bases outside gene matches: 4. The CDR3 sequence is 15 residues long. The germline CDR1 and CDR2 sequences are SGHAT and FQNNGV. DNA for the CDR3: TGTGCCAGCAGCTACAGCGGGGGGGGATACAATGAGCAGTTCTTC. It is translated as CASSYSGGGYNEQFF. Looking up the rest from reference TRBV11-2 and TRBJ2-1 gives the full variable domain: EAGVAQSPRYKIIEKRQSVAFWCNPISGHATLYWYQQILGQGPKLLIQFQNNGVVDDSQLPKDRFSAERLKGVDSTLKIQPAKLEDSAVYLCASSYSGGGYNEQFFGPGTRLTVL.

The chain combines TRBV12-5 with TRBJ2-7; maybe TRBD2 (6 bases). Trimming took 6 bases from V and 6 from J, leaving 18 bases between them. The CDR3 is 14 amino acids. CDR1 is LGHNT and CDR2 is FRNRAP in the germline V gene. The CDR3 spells CASGHGTEILEQYF. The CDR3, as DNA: TGTGCTAGTGGCCACGGGACTGAGATCCTCGAGCAGTACTTC.

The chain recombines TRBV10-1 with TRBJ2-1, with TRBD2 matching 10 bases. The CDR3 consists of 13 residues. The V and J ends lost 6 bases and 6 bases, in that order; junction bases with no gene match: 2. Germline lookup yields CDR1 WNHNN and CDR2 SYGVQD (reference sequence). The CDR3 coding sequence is TGCGCCAGCAGCAGACTAGCGGGCAATGAGCAGTTCTTC. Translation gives CASSRLAGNEQFF.

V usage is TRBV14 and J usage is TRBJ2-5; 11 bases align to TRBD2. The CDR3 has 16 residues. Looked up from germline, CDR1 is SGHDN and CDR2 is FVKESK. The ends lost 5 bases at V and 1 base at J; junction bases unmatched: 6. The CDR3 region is CASSATSGALQETQYF. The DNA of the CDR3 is TGTGCCAGCAGCGCGACTAGCGGGGCCCTCCAAGAGACCCAGTACTTC.